This T cell receptor beta chain was sequenced during a study of T-cell reconstitution after alpha-beta-depleted transplantation in children. This clonotype was detected ten times or more. The CDR3 is made up of 13 amino acids. Germline V gene lookup returns CDR1 SQVTM and CDR2 ANQGSEA. Trimming left V 4 bases short and J 4 bases short, with 12 bases between. Library preparation (for TCRbeta) was performed with unique molecular identifiers. TCRdb reprocessed the PCR reads via MiXCR and lists one record per CDR3 protein. The sample gives a few hundred thousand distinct CDR3 sequences, 13% of which show up once; 2% to 2.5% is in the top ten.

V gene TRBV29-1 combines with J gene TRBJ2-3, with a tentative D call TRBD1 (5 bases). The material sequenced was PBMCs, mostly from graft donor cells, taken 360 days after TCRalphabeta/CD19-depleted stem cell transplant. This sequence originates from a male patient between 10 and 17 years old who had a stem cell transplant for acute myeloid leukemia, so the T cells may come from the graft donor. In nucleotides, the CDR3 is TGCAGCGTTGTAGGCAGGGCGTCAGATACGCAGTATTTT. This encodes CSVVGRASDTQYF.